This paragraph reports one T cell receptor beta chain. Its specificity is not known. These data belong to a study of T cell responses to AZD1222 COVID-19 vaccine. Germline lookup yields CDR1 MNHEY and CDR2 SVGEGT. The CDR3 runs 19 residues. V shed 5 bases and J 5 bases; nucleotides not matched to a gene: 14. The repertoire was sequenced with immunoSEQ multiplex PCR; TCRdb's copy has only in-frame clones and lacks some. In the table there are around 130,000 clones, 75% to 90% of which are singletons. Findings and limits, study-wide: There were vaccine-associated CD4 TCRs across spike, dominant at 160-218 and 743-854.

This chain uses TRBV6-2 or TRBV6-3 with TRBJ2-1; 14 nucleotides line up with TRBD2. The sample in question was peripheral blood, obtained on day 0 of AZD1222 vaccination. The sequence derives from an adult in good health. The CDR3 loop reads CASSPTRGTSGSGNNEQFF. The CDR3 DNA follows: TGTGCCAGCAGTCCGACGCGAGGGACTAGCGGGAGTGGGAACAATGAGCAGTTCTTC.